Listed below are T cell receptor beta chains from one sample, sequenced in a study of blood T cell repertoires in COVID-19. Repertoires were generated with immunoSEQ multiplex PCR, while TCRdb's copy carries only in-frame clones and drops some. The table includes 210,000 or so clones, about 84% detected once. The specimen sequenced was peripheral blood. These receptors were collected from a woman aged 80 or over with COVID-19, enrolled during active disease. The CDR3 runs from the conserved cysteine through the conserved F or W. D genes are given only for firm matches. Some rows have no size entry. The others give once, few or many, or a class for an expanded clone.

v_call	d_call	clone_size	j_call	cdr3_nt	cdr3_aa
TRBV5-1	TRBD2	NA	TRBJ2-7	TGCGCCAGCAGCTTGGGACTAGCGGGAGGGCCTCACGAGCAGTACTTC	CASSLGLAGGPHEQYF
TRBV3-1/TRBV3-2	NA	NA	TRBJ1-1	TGTGCCAGCACCCGGACAGAGAACACTGAAGCTTTCTTT	CASTRTENTEAFF
TRBV7-9	TRBD1	NA	TRBJ1-4	TGTGCCAGCAGCTTAAAGGGGGCGTATTACTCCCCCGATAATGAAAAACTGTTTTTT	CASSLKGAYYSPDNEKLFF
TRBV2	TRBD1	NA	TRBJ1-2	TGTGCCAGCAGTGACCGATACGCTGACAGGGAGGATGGCTACACCTTC	CASSDRYADREDGYTF
TRBV5-1	TRBD2	NA	TRBJ2-1	TGCGCCAGCAGCCCCGGTAGCGGGCGAGCCGGCTACAATGAGCAGTTCTTC	CASSPGSGRAGYNEQFF
TRBV6-5	NA	NA	TRBJ1-5	TGTGCCAGCAGCCTAGGGGGGGGACAGCCCCAGCATTTT	CASSLGGGQPQHF
TRBV5-1	NA	NA	TRBJ2-7	TGCGCCAGCAGCTTGGAGGAAGCGTCCTACGAGCAGTACTTC	CASSLEEASYEQYF
TRBV9	TRBD2	once	TRBJ2-7	TGTGCCAGCAGCGCTAGGACTAGCGACTACGAGCAGTACTTC	CASSARTSDYEQYF
TRBV5-1	NA	NA	TRBJ1-5	TGCGCCAGCAGCTTAGGAGGAGGACCGCTCAATCAGCCCCAGCATTTT	CASSLGGGPLNQPQHF
TRBV7-7	TRBD1	NA	TRBJ2-2	TGTGCTAGCAGCTCAATCCCACAGGGGGCGGACGGGGAGCTGTTTTTT	CASSSIPQGADGELFF
TRBV3-1/TRBV3-2	TRBD1	NA	TRBJ2-5	TGTGCCAGCACTTACAGGGGAGAGACCCAGTACTTC	CASTYRGETQYF
TRBV19	NA	NA	TRBJ2-3	TGTGCCAGTAGTCAGGCGGCGGGACGTACAGATACGCAGTATTTT	CASSQAAGRTDTQYF
TRBV7-3	NA	once	TRBJ1-1	TGTGCCAGCAGCTACGGCACTGAAGCTTTCTTT	CASSYGTEAFF
TRBV5-1	NA	NA	TRBJ1-4	TGCGCCAGCAGCTTGGGGCAGGGCGGTGAAAAACTGTTTTTT	CASSLGQGGEKLFF
TRBV6-2/TRBV6-3	NA	NA	TRBJ2-2	TGTGCCAGCAGTTCCGAGTATGTCGGGGAGCTGTTTTTT	CASSSEYVGELFF
TRBV5-1	NA	NA	TRBJ1-1	TGCGCCAGCAGCTTCCAAATCGGGGACACTGAAGCTTTCTTT	CASSFQIGDTEAFF
TRBV10-3	NA	NA	TRBJ2-7	TGTGCCATCGGTTCTAGCGCCTCGGGGGACGAGCAGTACTTC	CAIGSSASGDEQYF
TRBV18	NA	NA	TRBJ1-1	TGTGCCAGCTCACTTCGGGGGGAAGCTTTCTTT	CASSLRGEAFF
TRBV6-5	TRBD1	NA	TRBJ1-5	TGTGCCAGGCCACAGGGGAAGGACCAGCCCCAGCATTTT	CARPQGKDQPQHF
TRBV18	TRBD1	NA	TRBJ1-2	TGTGCCAGCTCACCAAAGACAGGGAACTATGGCTACACCTTC	CASSPKTGNYGYTF
TRBV5-8	NA	NA	TRBJ1-2	TGTGCCAGCAGCCTCGGCAGGCAGAACTATGGCTACACCTTC	CASSLGRQNYGYTF
TRBV4-1	TRBD1	NA	TRBJ2-5	TGCGCCAGCAGCCAGGACAGGGGGCGGGAGACCCAGTACTTC	CASSQDRGRETQYF
TRBV29-1	NA	NA	TRBJ1-1	TGCAGCGTCTTACCACGGGGAGGCACTGAAGCTTTCTTT	CSVLPRGGTEAFF
TRBV7-2	NA	NA	TRBJ2-2	TGTGCCAGCAGCTTAGCAGCGGCGAGCACCGGGGAGCTGTTTTTT	CASSLAAASTGELFF
TRBV3-1/TRBV3-2	TRBD2	NA	TRBJ2-3	TGTGCCAGCAGCCACTACACTAGCGGGAGCACAGATACGCAGTATTTT	CASSHYTSGSTDTQYF
TRBV5-8	TRBD1	once	TRBJ2-3	TGTGCCAGCAGCCAGACAGGGTACAGCACAGATACGCAGTATTTT	CASSQTGYSTDTQYF
TRBV19	TRBD2	NA	TRBJ2-5	TGTGCCAGTAGTATCACCCCTAGCGGGAGCCAAGAGACCCAGTACTTC	CASSITPSGSQETQYF
TRBV12-5	NA	NA	TRBJ1-1	TGTGCTAGTGGACAGGGAGCCTACACTGAAGCTTTCTTT	CASGQGAYTEAFF
TRBV15	NA	NA	TRBJ1-4	TGTGCCACCAGCAGAGGGGCTGGAAAACTGTTTTTT	CATSRGAGKLFF
TRBV7-9	NA	NA	TRBJ1-4	TGTGCCAGCAGCCATACCCAGGGGGAAAAACTGTTTTTT	CASSHTQGEKLFF
TRBV19	TRBD1	NA	TRBJ2-2	TGTGCCAGTAGGGGGGGCGGACAGGGATTAACCGGGGAGCTGTTTTTT	CASRGGGQGLTGELFF
TRBV3-1/TRBV3-2	NA	NA	TRBJ2-2	TGTGCCAGCAGCCGGGGGCCGTCGGAGCTGTTTTTT	CASSRGPSELFF
TRBV5-4	TRBD1	NA	TRBJ1-1	TGTGCCAGCAGCTTCGAAGCGACAGGGAACGAAGCTTTCTTT	CASSFEATGNEAFF
TRBV10-3	NA	once	TRBJ1-1	TGTGCCGTGGGTGGGGAGGACCTGAACACTGAAGCTTTCTTT	CAVGGEDLNTEAFF
TRBV19	NA	NA	TRBJ1-5	TGTGCCAGTACCCAAGAGGTCCCAAATCAGCCCCAGCATTTT	CASTQEVPNQPQHF
TRBV7-2	NA	NA	TRBJ1-2	TGTGCCAGCAGCTTAGGGACAACTAACTATGGCTACACCTTC	CASSLGTTNYGYTF
TRBV7-3	NA	NA	TRBJ1-1	TGTGCCAGCAGCTTAGGCATGAACACTGAAGCTTTCTTT	CASSLGMNTEAFF
TRBV7-8	TRBD1	NA	TRBJ2-5	TGTGCCAGCAGCCGGGACAGGAGGGAGACCCAGTACTTC	CASSRDRRETQYF
TRBV7-2	NA	NA	TRBJ1-5	TGTGCCAGCAGCCCTCAGAACGGGCAGCCCCAGCATTTT	CASSPQNGQPQHF
TRBV28	TRBD1	NA	TRBJ2-1	TGTGCCAGCAGTCCCGGACAGGCTTTATACAATGAGCAGTTCTTC	CASSPGQALYNEQFF
TRBV6-5	TRBD1	NA	TRBJ1-1	TGTGCCAGCTTAGACAGGGGATTGAACACTGAAGCTTTCTTT	CASLDRGLNTEAFF
TRBV15	NA	NA	TRBJ2-5	TGTGCCACCAGCAGAGGTTCAGGGGTTTTGGGAGAGACCCAGTACTTC	CATSRGSGVLGETQYF
TRBV2	TRBD1	NA	TRBJ1-5	TGTGCCAGCAGTCAGACAGGGGTAAATCAGCCCCAGCATTTT	CASSQTGVNQPQHF
TRBV7-3	TRBD1	once	TRBJ2-1	TGTGCCAGCAGCCCCCAGGGGGCAGATGAGCAGTTCTTC	CASSPQGADEQFF
TRBV2	NA	many	TRBJ1-4	TGTGCCAGCCGGTTGACAACTAATGAAAAACTGTTTTTT	CASRLTTNEKLFF
TRBV19	NA	NA	TRBJ2-7	TGTGCCTCAGGAACGCAGAGCTCCTACGAGCAGTACTTC	CASGTQSSYEQYF
TRBV28	TRBD1	NA	TRBJ1-2	TGTGCCAGCAGTCCAGATTGGACAGGAGCTTCTGGCTACACCTTC	CASSPDWTGASGYTF
TRBV4-1	NA	NA	TRBJ1-2	TGCGCCAGCAGCCCGCTAAGGGGGGGCGGTAGCTATGGCTACACCTTC	CASSPLRGGGSYGYTF
TRBV15	NA	NA	TRBJ1-1	TGTGCCACCAGCCCACGGGACACTGAAGCTTTCTTT	CATSPRDTEAFF
TRBV19	TRBD1	NA	TRBJ1-5	TGTGCCACCAAACCCGGGACAGGAGTACCTTCGGAGCCCCAGCATTTT	CATKPGTGVPSEPQHF
TRBV9	NA	NA	TRBJ2-2	TGTGCCAGCAGCGTAGGTGGGGAGGTGGGAACCGGGGAGCTGTTTTTT	CASSVGGEVGTGELFF
TRBV10-1	TRBD2	once	TRBJ2-1	TGCGCCAGCTCCCGGCTGACTGGACTAGCGGGAGGGAATGAGCAGTTCTTC	CASSRLTGLAGGNEQFF
TRBV20-1	NA	NA	TRBJ2-1	TGCAGTGCTAGTCCCCTCGTCGATGAGCAGTTCTTC	CSASPLVDEQFF